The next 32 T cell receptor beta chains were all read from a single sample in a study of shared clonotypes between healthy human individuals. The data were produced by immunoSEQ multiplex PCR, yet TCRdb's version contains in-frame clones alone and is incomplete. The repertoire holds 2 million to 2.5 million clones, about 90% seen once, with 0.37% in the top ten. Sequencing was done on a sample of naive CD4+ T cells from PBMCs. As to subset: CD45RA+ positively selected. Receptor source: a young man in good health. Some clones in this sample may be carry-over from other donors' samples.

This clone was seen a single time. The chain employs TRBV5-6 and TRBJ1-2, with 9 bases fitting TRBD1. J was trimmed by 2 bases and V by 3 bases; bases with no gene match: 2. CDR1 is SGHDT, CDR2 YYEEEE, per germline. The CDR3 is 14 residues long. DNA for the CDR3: TGTGCCAGCAGCTCTGGGACAGGGAACTATGGCTACACCTTC. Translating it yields CASSSGTGNYGYTF.

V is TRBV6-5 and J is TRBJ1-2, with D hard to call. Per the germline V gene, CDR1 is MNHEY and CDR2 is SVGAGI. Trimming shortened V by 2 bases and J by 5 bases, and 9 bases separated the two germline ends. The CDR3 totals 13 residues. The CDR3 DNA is TGTGCCAGCAGTTACCAATCGGCATATGGCTACACCTTC. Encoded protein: CASSYQSAYGYTF.

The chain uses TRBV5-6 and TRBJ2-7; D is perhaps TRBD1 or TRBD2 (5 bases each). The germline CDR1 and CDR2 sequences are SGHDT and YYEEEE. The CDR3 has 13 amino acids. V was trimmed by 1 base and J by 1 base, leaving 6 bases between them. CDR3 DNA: TGTGCCAGCAGCTTGTGGGGGTCCTACGAGCAGTACTTC. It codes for CASSLWGSYEQYF.

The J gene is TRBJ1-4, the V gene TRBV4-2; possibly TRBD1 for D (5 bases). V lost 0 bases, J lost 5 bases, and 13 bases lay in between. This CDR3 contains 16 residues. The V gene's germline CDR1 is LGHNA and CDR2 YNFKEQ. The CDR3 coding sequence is TGTGCCAGCAGCCAAGATCCTACAGGTGGAAATGAAAAACTGTTTTTT. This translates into CASSQDPTGGNEKLFF.

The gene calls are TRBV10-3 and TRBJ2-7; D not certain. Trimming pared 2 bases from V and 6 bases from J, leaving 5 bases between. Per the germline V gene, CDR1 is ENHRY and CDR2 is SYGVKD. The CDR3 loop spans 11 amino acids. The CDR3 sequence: CAISEEVEQYF. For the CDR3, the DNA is TGTGCCATCAGTGAGGAGGTCGAGCAGTACTTC.

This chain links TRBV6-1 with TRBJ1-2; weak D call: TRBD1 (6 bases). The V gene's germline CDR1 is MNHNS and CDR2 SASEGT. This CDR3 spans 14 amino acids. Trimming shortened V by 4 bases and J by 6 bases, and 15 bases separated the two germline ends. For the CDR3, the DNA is TGTGCCAGCAGTGGGGGGGGACATGGAGATGGCTACACCTTC. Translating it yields CASSGGGHGDGYTF.

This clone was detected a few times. In DNA, the CDR3 is TGTGCCAGCTCAGCGGCGATCAGGGAGCCCCAGCATTTT. It translates to CASSAAIREPQHF. The gene calls are TRBV18 and TRBJ1-5, with D possibly TRBD1 on 5 matching bases. The CDR3 has 13 residues. The germline CDR1 and CDR2 sequences are KGHSH and LQKENI. Trimming pared 5 bases from V and 8 bases from J, leaving 13 bases between. Using reference TRBV18 and TRBJ1-5 for the parts outside the CDR3, the full variable domain is NAGVMQNPRHLVRRRGQEARLRCSPMKGHSHVYWYRQLPEEGLKFMVYLQKENIIDESGMPKERFSAEFPKEGPSILRIQQVVRGDSAAYFCASSAAIREPQHFGDGTRLSIL.

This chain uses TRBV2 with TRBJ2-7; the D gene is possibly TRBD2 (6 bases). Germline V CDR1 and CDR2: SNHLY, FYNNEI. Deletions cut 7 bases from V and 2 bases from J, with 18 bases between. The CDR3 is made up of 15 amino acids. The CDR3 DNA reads TGTGCCAGCACGCCAGGGCGGGACGGAGCCTACGAGCAGTACTTC. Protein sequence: CASTPGRDGAYEQYF.

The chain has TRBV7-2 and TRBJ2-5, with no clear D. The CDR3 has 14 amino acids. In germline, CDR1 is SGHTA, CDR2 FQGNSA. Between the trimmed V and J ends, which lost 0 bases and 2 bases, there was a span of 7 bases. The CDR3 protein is CASSLARFQETQYF. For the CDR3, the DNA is TGTGCCAGCAGCTTAGCACGCTTTCAAGAGACCCAGTACTTC.

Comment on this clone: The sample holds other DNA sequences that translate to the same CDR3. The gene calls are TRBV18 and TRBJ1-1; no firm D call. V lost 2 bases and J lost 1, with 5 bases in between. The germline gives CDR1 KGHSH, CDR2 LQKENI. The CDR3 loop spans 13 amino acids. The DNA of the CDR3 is TGTGCCAGCTCACCAATGGGGAACACTGAAGCTTTCTTT. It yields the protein CASSPMGNTEAFF. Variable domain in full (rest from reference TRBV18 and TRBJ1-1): NAGVMQNPRHLVRRRGQEARLRCSPMKGHSHVYWYRQLPEEGLKFMVYLQKENIIDESGMPKERFSAEFPKEGPSILRIQQVVRGDSAAYFCASSPMGNTEAFFGQGTRLTVV.

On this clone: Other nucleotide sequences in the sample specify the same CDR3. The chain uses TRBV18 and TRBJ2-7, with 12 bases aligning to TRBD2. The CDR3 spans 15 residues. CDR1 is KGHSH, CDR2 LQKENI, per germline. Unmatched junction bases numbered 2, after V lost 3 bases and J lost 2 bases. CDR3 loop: CASSPGLAGTYEQYF. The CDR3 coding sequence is TGTGCCAGCTCACCTGGACTAGCGGGAACCTACGAGCAGTACTTC.

In DNA, the CDR3 is TGCGCCAGCAGCGTTCGACTAGCCACGAACACCGGGGAGCTGTTTTTT. Translation gives CASSVRLATNTGELFF. The rearrangement joins TRBV5-1 to TRBJ2-2; the match to TRBD2 covers 7 bases. Germline CDR1 reads SGHRS; CDR2 reads YFSETQ. Losses at the gene ends were 4 bases for V and 0 bases for J; bases not matched to a gene: 6. The CDR3 loop spans 16 amino acids. The full variable domain, in which reference TRBV5-1 and TRBJ2-2 provide the parts outside the CDR3, is KAGVTQTPRYLIKTRGQQVTLSCSPISGHRSVSWYQQTPGQGLQFLFEYFSETQRNKGNFPGRFSGRQFSNSRSEMNVSTLELGDSALYLCASSVRLATNTGELFFGEGSRLTVL.

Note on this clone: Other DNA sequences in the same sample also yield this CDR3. This CDR3 is CASSSRLAGETQYF. The CDR3 nucleotides read TGTGCCAGCAGTTCCAGACTAGCGGGAGAGACCCAGTACTTC. The V and J genes are TRBV27 and TRBJ2-5; 10 bases are shared with TRBD2. In germline, CDR1 is MNHEY, CDR2 SMNVEV (reference sequence). This CDR3 region has 14 residues. J lost 4 bases, V lost 4 bases, and 3 bases had no gene match.

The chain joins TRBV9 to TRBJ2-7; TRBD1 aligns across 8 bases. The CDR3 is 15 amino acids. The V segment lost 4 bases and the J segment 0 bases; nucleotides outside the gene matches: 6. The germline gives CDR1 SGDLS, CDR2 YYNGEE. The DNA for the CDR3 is TGTGCCAGCAGCCCCCGAGGACAGGGCTCCTACGAGCAGTACTTC. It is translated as CASSPRGQGSYEQYF.

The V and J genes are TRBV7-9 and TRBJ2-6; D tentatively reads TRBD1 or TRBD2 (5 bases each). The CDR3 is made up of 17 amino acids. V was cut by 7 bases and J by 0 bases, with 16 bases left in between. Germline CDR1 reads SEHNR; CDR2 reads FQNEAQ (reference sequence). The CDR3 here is CASNPGTAGSGANVLTF. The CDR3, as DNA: TGTGCCAGCAACCCCGGGACCGCCGGCTCTGGGGCCAACGTCCTGACTTTC.

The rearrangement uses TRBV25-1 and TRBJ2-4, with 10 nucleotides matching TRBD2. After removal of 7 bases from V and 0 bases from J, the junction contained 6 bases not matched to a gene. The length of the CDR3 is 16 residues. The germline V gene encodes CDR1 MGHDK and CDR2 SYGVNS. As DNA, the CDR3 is TGTGCCAGCATGGCTAGCGGGGGACTAGCCAAAAACATTCAGTACTTC. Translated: CASMASGGLAKNIQYF.

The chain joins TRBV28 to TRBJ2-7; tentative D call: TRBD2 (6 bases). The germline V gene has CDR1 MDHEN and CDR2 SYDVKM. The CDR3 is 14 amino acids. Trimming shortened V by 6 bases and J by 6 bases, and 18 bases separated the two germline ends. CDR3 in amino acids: CASRRPGLVPEQYF. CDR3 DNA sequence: TGTGCCAGCAGGCGACCGGGACTCGTACCCGAGCAGTACTTC.

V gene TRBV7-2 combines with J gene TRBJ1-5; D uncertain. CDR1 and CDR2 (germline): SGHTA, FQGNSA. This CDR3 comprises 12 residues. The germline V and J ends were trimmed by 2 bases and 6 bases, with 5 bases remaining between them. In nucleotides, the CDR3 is TGTGCCAGCAGCTTATTGAGTCAGCCCCAGCATTTT. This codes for CASSLLSQPQHF.

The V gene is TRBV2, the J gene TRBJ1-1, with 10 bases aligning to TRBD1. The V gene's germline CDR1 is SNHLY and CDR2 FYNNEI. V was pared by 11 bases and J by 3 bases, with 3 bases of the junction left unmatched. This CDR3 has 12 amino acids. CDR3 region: CAGGQGYTEAFF. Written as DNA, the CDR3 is TGTGCCGGGGGACAGGGGTACACTGAAGCTTTCTTT.

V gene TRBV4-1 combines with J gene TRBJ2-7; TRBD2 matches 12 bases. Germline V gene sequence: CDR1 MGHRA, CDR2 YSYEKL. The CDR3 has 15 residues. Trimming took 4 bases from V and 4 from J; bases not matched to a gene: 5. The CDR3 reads CASSPRTSGDYEQYF. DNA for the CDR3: TGCGCCAGCAGCCCCAGGACTAGCGGGGATTACGAGCAGTACTTC.

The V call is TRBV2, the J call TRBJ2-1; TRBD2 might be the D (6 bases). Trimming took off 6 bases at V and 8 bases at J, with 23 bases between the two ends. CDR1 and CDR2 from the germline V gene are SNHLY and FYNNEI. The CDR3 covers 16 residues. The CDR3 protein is CASSDAPGDPRDEQFF. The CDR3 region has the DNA TGTGCCAGCAGCGACGCACCGGGGGACCCCCGGGATGAGCAGTTCTTC.

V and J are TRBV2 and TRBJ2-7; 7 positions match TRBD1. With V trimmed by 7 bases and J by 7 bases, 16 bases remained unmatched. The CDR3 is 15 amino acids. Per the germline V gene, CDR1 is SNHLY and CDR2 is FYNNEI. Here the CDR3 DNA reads TGTGCCAGCACCTCGAAGACAGGGTGGTCTGGGGAGCAGTACTTC. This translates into CASTSKTGWSGEQYF.

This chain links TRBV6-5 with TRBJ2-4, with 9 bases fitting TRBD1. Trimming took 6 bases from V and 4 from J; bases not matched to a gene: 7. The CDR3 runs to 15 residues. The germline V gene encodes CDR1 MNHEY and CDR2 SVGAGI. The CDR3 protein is CASSQLGQGKNIQYF. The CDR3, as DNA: TGTGCCAGCAGCCAACTAGGACAGGGGAAAAACATTCAGTACTTC.

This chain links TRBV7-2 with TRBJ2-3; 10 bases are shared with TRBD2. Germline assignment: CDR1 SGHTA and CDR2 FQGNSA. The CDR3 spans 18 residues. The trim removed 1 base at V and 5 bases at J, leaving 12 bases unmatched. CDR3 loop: CASSLEWSGRVLRDTQYF. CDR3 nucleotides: TGTGCCAGCAGCTTAGAATGGAGCGGGAGGGTTCTGAGAGATACGCAGTATTTT.

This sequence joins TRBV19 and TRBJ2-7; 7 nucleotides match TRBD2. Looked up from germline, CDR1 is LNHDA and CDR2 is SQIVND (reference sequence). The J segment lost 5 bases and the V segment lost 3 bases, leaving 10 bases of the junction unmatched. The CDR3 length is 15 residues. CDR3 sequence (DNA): TGTGCCAGTAGTATGAGGGCGGGAGCAGACGACGAGCAGTACTTC. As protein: CASSMRAGADDEQYF. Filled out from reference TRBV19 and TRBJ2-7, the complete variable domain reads DGGITQSPKYLFRKEGQNVTLSCEQNLNHDAMYWYRQDPGQGLRLIYYSQIVNDFQKGDIAEGYSVSREKKESFPLTVTSAQKNPTAFYLCASSMRAGADDEQYFGPGTRLTVT.

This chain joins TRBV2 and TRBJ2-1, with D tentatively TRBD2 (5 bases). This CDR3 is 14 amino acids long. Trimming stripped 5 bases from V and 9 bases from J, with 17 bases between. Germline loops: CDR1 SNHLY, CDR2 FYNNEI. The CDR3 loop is CASSLRGASREQFF. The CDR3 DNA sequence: TGTGCCAGCAGTCTCCGGGGAGCCAGCCGTGAGCAGTTCTTC.

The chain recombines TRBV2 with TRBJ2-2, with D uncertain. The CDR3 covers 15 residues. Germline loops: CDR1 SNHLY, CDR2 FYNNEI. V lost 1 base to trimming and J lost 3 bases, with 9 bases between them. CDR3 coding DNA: TGTGCCAGCAGTGAAGACCCCCAACACACCGGGGAGCTGTTTTTT. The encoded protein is CASSEDPQHTGELFF.

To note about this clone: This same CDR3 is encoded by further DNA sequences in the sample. The CDR3 reads CASSEGPDTQYF. CDR3 coding DNA: TGTGCCAGCAGTGAAGGACCAGATACGCAGTATTTT. The rearrangement links TRBV2 to TRBJ2-3, with no clear D. The germline CDR1 and CDR2 sequences are SNHLY and FYNNEI. CDR3 length equals 12 residues. The germline V and J ends were trimmed by 1 base and 4 bases, with 3 bases remaining between them. Full variable domain (missing parts from reference TRBV2 and TRBJ2-3): EPEVTQTPSHQVTQMGQEVILRCVPISNHLYFYWYRQILGQKVEFLVSFYNNEISEKSEIFDDQFSVERPDGSNFTLKIRSTKLEDSAMYFCASSEGPDTQYFGPGTRLTVL.

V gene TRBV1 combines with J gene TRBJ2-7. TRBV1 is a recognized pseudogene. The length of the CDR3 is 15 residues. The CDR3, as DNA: TGCACCAGCAGTCGAGGGGGAGGAAGCTCCTACGAGCAGTACTTC. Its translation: CTSSRGGGSSYEQYF.

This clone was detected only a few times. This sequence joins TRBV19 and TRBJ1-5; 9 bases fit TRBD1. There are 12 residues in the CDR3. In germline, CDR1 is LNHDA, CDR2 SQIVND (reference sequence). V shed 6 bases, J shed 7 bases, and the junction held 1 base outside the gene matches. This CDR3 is CASRTGGQPQHF. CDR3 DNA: TGTGCCAGTAGGACAGGGGGGCAGCCCCAGCATTTT.

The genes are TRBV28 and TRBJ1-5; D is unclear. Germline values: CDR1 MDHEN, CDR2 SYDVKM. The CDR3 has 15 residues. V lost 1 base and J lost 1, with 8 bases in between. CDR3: CASSLLAASNQPQHF. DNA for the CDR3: TGTGCCAGCAGTTTATTGGCGGCCAGCAATCAGCCCCAGCATTTT.

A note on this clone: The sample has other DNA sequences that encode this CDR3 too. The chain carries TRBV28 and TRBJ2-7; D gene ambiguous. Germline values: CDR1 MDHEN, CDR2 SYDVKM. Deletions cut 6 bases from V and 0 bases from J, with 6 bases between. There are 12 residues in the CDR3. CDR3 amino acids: CASRGDSYEQYF. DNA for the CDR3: TGTGCCAGCAGAGGCGACTCCTACGAGCAGTACTTC.